The 6 T cell receptor beta chains in this list originate from one sample, sequenced in a study of Ad26.COV2.S vaccination and SARS-CoV-2 variants. Generated by immunoSEQ multiplex PCR, the TCRdb table keeps only in-frame clones and is missing some. The table lists hundreds of thousands of clones, 88% of them singletons. Documented treatment: roughly 19 received Ad26.COV2.S at low or high dose, single or two shots; 5 received placebo; per-sample allocation not given. Specimens were obtained on day 63 following the first vaccine or placebo injection. The specimen was peripheral blood, collected in a trial of Ad26.COV2.S vaccine versus placebo. These receptors were taken from a person between 18 and 59 years old who received the Ad26.COV2.S COVID-19 vaccine or a placebo.

The rearrangement links TRBV19 to TRBJ1-1, with a tentative D call TRBD1 (6 bases). V lost 4 bases, J lost 3 bases, and 12 bases lay in between. The CDR3 runs to 14 residues. Germline loops: CDR1 LNHDA, CDR2 SQIVND (reference sequence). The CDR3: CASSSDRIDTEAFF. CDR3 coding DNA: TGTGCCAGTAGTAGCGACAGGATCGACACTGAAGCTTTCTTT.

This clone was observed a few times. V usage is TRBV2 and J usage is TRBJ1-4, with 7 bases aligning to TRBD1. The CDR3 has 16 residues. V lost 6 bases, J lost 0 bases, and 7 bases stayed unmatched. From germline, CDR1 is SNHLY and CDR2 FYNNEI. The DNA for the CDR3 is TGTGCCAGCAGCGGTAACAGGGGCACAACTAATGAAAAACTGTTTTTT. This sequence encodes CASSGNRGTTNEKLFF.

This sequence joins TRBV30 and TRBJ2-2, with 7 bases matching TRBD1. This CDR3 region has 13 residues. Germline V gene sequence: CDR1 GTSNPN, CDR2 SVGIG (reference sequence). The J segment lost 0 bases and the V segment lost 8 bases, leaving 3 bases of the junction unmatched. The CDR3 DNA reads TGTGCCCGCGGACAGGCGAACACCGGGGAGCTGTTTTTT. This encodes CARGQANTGELFF.

This clone was picked up many times. The chain combines TRBV24-1 with TRBJ2-1, with 9 nucleotides matching TRBD1. CDR1 is KGHDR and CDR2 is SFDVKD in the germline V gene. Trimming removed 3 bases from V and 6 bases from J; junction bases left unmatched: 5. This CDR3 contains 15 residues. CDR3 region: CATSDGQGSFNEQFF. CDR3 coding DNA: TGTGCCACCAGTGATGGACAGGGGTCATTCAATGAGCAGTTCTTC.

This clone has more than one count but fewer than ten. The rearrangement joins TRBV9 to TRBJ1-3, with TRBD1 identical over 8 bases. There are 16 residues in the CDR3. Germline CDR1 and CDR2: SGDLS and YYNGEE. With V trimmed by 5 bases and J by 0 bases, 7 bases remained unmatched. CDR3 nucleotides: TGTGCCAGCAGTCCGTGGGGGACAGGCTCTGGAAACACCATATATTTT. Encoded protein: CASSPWGTGSGNTIYF.

The chain is built from TRBV30 and TRBJ1-5; 8 bases fit TRBD1. CDR1 and CDR2 (germline): GTSNPN, SVGIG (reference sequence). After removal of 2 bases from V and 4 bases from J, the junction contained 10 bases not matched to a gene. The CDR3 has 16 amino acids. In DNA, the CDR3 is TGTGCCTGGAGTTTACCTGGACAGGGCTTGAATCAGCCCCAGCATTTT. Residues: CAWSLPGQGLNQPQHF.